This TCR beta chain was captured by sequencing in a study of T cells in Graves' hyperthyroidism and ophthalmopathy. Findings of the study overall: Most clonotypes expanded in the thyroid (above 0.001) were also present in blood.

The CDR3 length is 14 residues. Germline CDR1 is ENHRY and CDR2 is SYGVKD. A word on this clonotype: Its target is not known. One end of the junction is discordant with germline, which a read error may explain.

Amplified regions were TCR beta CDR3 sequences from RNA transcripts. With the HTBI primer set, the TCR CDR3 went through a first round of RT-PCR. TCRdb called the multiplex PCR reads again in MiXCR, with one record for every CDR3 protein. Of roughly 630,000 distinct CDR3 sequences listed, 15% to 18% are singletons. A roughly 9.3 ml volume of fresh peripheral blood provided the PBMCs. This clonotype was obtained from a woman in her 30s with Graves' hyperthyroidism. The sample comprised blood. The chain combines TRBV10-3 with TRBJ2-7; possible D gene TRBD2, 6 bases. CDR3 protein: CAVSEGLGDYEQYF. As DNA, the CDR3 is TGTGCCGTCAGTGAGGGACTGGGAGACTACGAGCAGTACTTC.